The present entry profiles one TCR beta chain with its context. Its antigen is not identified. These data come from a study of persistence of HIV-infected CD4 T cells. Across the whole study: CD4+ T cells responding to CMV or HIV-1 Gag were isolated. Up to roughly 200 mL blood was drawn at multiple time points; a couple of donors had single-time leukapheresis. Findings and limits, study-wide: TCR oligoclonality correlated with proviral oligoclonality in the same sorted populations. Antigen-responding cells were enriched for degenerate expanded CDR3beta sequences.

Stimulation used 9 to 10 ug/mL lysate from CMV-infected fibroblasts. CD40L/CD69 double-negative CD45RO-high memory CD4+ T cells were collected. Germline V gene sequence: CDR1 LGHNA, CDR2 YSLEER. Trimming took 1 base from V and 3 from J, leaving 4 bases between them. The CDR3 length is 13 residues. This was the immunoSEQ version 4 assay in survey mode. Clones were read by immunoSEQ multiplex PCR, and TCRdb kept only the in-frame ones, dropping some. The sample consists of approximately 31,000 clones, roughly 80% of them appearing once. The clonotype was recovered from an adult woman with HIV who was CMV-seropositive. The sample in question was CD4+ T cells sorted from PBMCs after approximately 20-hour stimulation, obtained from a patient who received antiretroviral therapy. V usage is TRBV4-3 and J usage is TRBJ2-1; D is undetermined. CDR3 sequence (DNA): TGCGCCAGCAGCCAAGTTGACTACAATGAGCAGTTCTTC. This encodes CASSQVDYNEQFF.